These 25 T cell receptor beta chains originate from one sample sequenced in a study of blood T cell repertoires in COVID-19 (dated by TCRdb to 2020 to 2022). The method behind the library was the immunoSEQ multiplex PCR assay. TCRdb obtained this table from immuneACCESS and retained in-frame rearrangements with V and J assigned. These tables miss some clones; where compared with another copy, unresolved V genes account for less than half of the shortfall, and the remainder is unexplained. A total of over 150,000 clones appear in this sample, around 77% of them only once. The top ten constitute approximately 2.8% of the sample. The sample consisted of peripheral blood. These receptors were collected from a man aged 70-80 years with acute or convalescent COVID-19.

This sequence joins TRBV19 and TRBJ2-5; D perhaps matches TRBD2 (6 bases). Trimming stripped 6 bases from V and 5 bases from J, with 19 bases between. The CDR3 has 15 amino acids. In germline, CDR1 is LNHDA, CDR2 SQIVND (reference sequence). The chain's CDR3 is CASRTGVAEVETQYF. CDR3 nucleotide sequence: TGTGCCAGTAGGACCGGGGTAGCGGAAGTCGAGACCCAGTACTTC.

This chain joins TRBV24-1 and TRBJ2-3, with 12 nucleotides matching TRBD2. This CDR3 is built from 19 residues. Germline CDR1 is KGHDR and CDR2 is SFDVKD. The V and J ends lost 1 base and 4 bases, in that order; junction bases with no gene match: 11. The CDR3 loop is CATSDFSLAGGSWADTQYF. The CDR3 DNA is TGTGCCACCAGTGATTTTTCTCTAGCGGGAGGGTCCTGGGCAGATACGCAGTATTTT.

This clone was picked up many times. The chain employs TRBV10-3 and TRBJ1-1, with 8 bases aligning to TRBD1. The CDR3 has 14 amino acids. J gave up 5 bases and V 5 bases, and 7 bases lay outside the gene matches. CDR1 is ENHRY and CDR2 is SYGVKD in the germline V gene. The CDR3 loop reads CAISQTGGGTEAFF. The CDR3 DNA is TGTGCCATCAGTCAAACAGGGGGTGGAACTGAAGCTTTCTTT.

The V call is TRBV5-5, the J call TRBJ2-2; unclear D gene. Germline assignment: CDR1 SGHKS and CDR2 YYEKEE (reference sequence). The ends were cut back, 0 bases at V and 7 bases at J, with 7 bases in the middle. The CDR3 spans 13 residues. The CDR3 spells CASSLAPDGELFF. Here the CDR3 DNA reads TGTGCCAGCAGCTTGGCCCCAGACGGGGAGCTGTTTTTT.

The chain recombines TRBV24-1 with TRBJ2-7; 7 bases line up with TRBD1. From germline, CDR1 is KGHDR and CDR2 SFDVKD. This CDR3 comprises 18 residues. V lost 3 bases, J lost 5 bases, and 18 bases stayed unmatched. CDR3 sequence (DNA): TGTGCCACCAGTGATCAAAACAGGGGCCAGGCGGGTAGGCACGAGCAGTACTTC. It translates to CATSDQNRGQAGRHEQYF.

V is TRBV7-9 and J is TRBJ2-1; TRBD2 matches at 11 bases. Losses at the gene ends were 5 bases for V and 0 bases for J; bases not matched to a gene: 6. The CDR3 extends over 17 amino acids. Per germline, CDR1 SEHNR and CDR2 FQNEAQ (reference sequence). The CDR3 DNA is TGTGCCAGCAGCCCCAGACTAGCGGGGAACTCCTACAATGAGCAGTTCTTC. It translates to CASSPRLAGNSYNEQFF.

This clone was detected a few times. The CDR3: CASSIGLQPQHF. The DNA for the CDR3 is TGTGCCAGTAGTATCGGTCTTCAGCCCCAGCATTTT. The chain recombines TRBV19 with TRBJ1-5; D ambiguous. The CDR3 contains 12 residues. Germline CDR1 and CDR2: LNHDA and SQIVND (reference sequence). Between the trimmed V and J ends, which lost 3 bases and 6 bases, there was a span of 6 bases.

The J gene is TRBJ2-1, the V gene TRBV15, with TRBD2 as a possible D gene (6 bases). CDR3 length: 14 amino acids. Between the trimmed V and J ends, which lost 4 bases and 5 bases, there was a span of 12 bases. Germline values: CDR1 LNHNV, CDR2 YYDKDF (reference sequence). This chain's CDR3 is CATSIGTDHNEQFF. CDR3 DNA: TGTGCCACCAGCATCGGGACTGATCACAATGAGCAGTTCTTC.

Here the CDR3 reads CASSHPGTGLEQYF. The CDR3 nucleotides are TGTGCCAGCAGCCACCCCGGGACAGGGCTCGAGCAGTACTTC. The rearrangement uses TRBV3-1 (or the pseudogene TRBV3-2) and TRBJ2-7, with 9 bases that match TRBD1. The CDR3 has 14 residues. The J segment lost 6 bases and the V segment lost 3 bases, leaving 6 bases of the junction unmatched. The germline gives CDR1 LGHDT, CDR2 YNNKEL (reference sequence).

The chain uses TRBV10-3 and TRBJ1-4; the D gene is possibly TRBD1 (6 bases). The germline gives CDR1 ENHRY, CDR2 SYGVKD. Between the trimmed V and J ends, which lost 6 bases and 0 bases, there was a span of 11 bases. The CDR3 sequence is 15 residues long. The CDR3 DNA follows: TGTGCCATCAGCAGGGACACCACAACTAATGAAAAACTGTTTTTT. Translating it yields CAISRDTTTNEKLFF.

The chain uses TRBV4-1 and TRBJ2-1; D might be TRBD1 (6 bases). Trimming shortened V by 2 bases and J by 8 bases, and 7 bases separated the two germline ends. Germline CDR1 and CDR2: MGHRA and YSYEKL. The CDR3 totals 12 residues. The CDR3 here is CASSQQGYEQFF. Here the CDR3 DNA reads TGCGCCAGCAGCCAACAGGGGTATGAGCAGTTCTTC.

This clone was detected once. V is TRBV5-1 and J is TRBJ2-5; D possibly corresponds to TRBD1 (6 bases). The CDR3 has 14 amino acids. Germline V gene data show CDR1 as SGHRS and CDR2 as YFSETQ. V was trimmed by 2 bases and J by 4 bases, leaving 12 bases between them. CDR3 sequence (DNA): TGCGCCAGCAGCTTAACAGGGTTGCGAGAGACCCAGTACTTC. Amino acid sequence: CASSLTGLRETQYF.

V usage is TRBV19 and J usage is TRBJ2-6; D might be TRBD1 (6 bases). CDR3 length: 15 amino acids. V was pared by 3 bases and J by 4 bases, with 10 bases between. Germline V gene data show CDR1 as LNHDA and CDR2 as SQIVND (reference sequence). The CDR3: CASSITGTGANVLTF. The DNA for the CDR3 is TGTGCCAGTAGTATCACAGGGACCGGGGCCAACGTCCTGACTTTC.

The genes are TRBV6-5 and TRBJ2-7, with D unclear. Per the germline V gene, CDR1 is MNHEY and CDR2 is SVGAGI. The CDR3 consists of 13 residues. The germline V and J ends were trimmed by 7 bases and 0 bases, with 10 bases remaining between them. The CDR3 spells CASKETYSYEQYF. CDR3 DNA sequence: TGTGCCAGCAAGGAGACGTACTCCTACGAGCAGTACTTC.

As regards this clone: A much larger clone is a single base away; this may be a read error. The rearrangement links TRBV5-4 to TRBJ2-2, with D unresolved. The V end was cut by 2 bases, the J end by 1 base, with 3 bases between. From germline, CDR1 is SGHNT and CDR2 YYREEE (reference sequence). This CDR3 has 13 residues. The CDR3 coding sequence is TGTGCCAGCAGCTTACAGAACACCGGGGAGCTGTTTTTT. Protein: CASSLQNTGELFF.

This clone has a single count. The chain has TRBV19 and TRBJ2-3; 10 bases are a match to TRBD1. The CDR3 sequence is 16 residues long. J gave up 0 bases and V 10 bases, and 10 bases lay outside the gene matches. Germline-derived CDR1 and CDR2 are LNHDA and SQIVND (reference sequence). CDR3 in amino acids: CATRDRGSASTDTQYF. CDR3 in DNA: TGTGCCACCCGGGACAGGGGTTCAGCTAGCACAGATACGCAGTATTTT.

This chain uses TRBV25-1 with TRBJ2-7; 14 bases agree with TRBD2. V dropped 3 bases and J dropped 4; count of bases not matched to a gene: 5. The CDR3 totals 16 residues. From germline, CDR1 is MGHDK and CDR2 SYGVNS. CDR3 nucleotide sequence: TGTGCCAGCAGTGATATCGGGACTAGCGGGGGTTACGAGCAGTACTTC. This sequence encodes CASSDIGTSGGYEQYF.

The V and J genes are TRBV6-5 and TRBJ1-2; D ambiguous. The CDR3 totals 11 residues. Germline assignment: CDR1 MNHEY and CDR2 SVGAGI. Between the trimmed V and J ends, which lost 5 bases and 11 bases, there was a span of 12 bases. CDR3 sequence (DNA): TGTGCCAGCAGTACAGCTAGAGGGTACACCTTC. Its protein product is CASSTARGYTF.

This chain connects TRBV7-9 to TRBJ2-1, with 8 nucleotides matching TRBD2. The CDR3 spans 16 residues. CDR1 and CDR2 (germline): SEHNR, FQNEAQ (reference sequence). Unmatched junction bases numbered 8, after V lost 5 bases and J lost 2 bases. The CDR3 protein is CASSIQRENAYNEQFF. DNA for the CDR3: TGTGCCAGCAGCATCCAGCGGGAGAATGCCTACAATGAGCAGTTCTTC.

This clone was detected once. The CDR3 protein is CASSLDRTGAHEQYF. The CDR3 DNA reads TGCGCCAGCAGCTTGGATAGGACAGGGGCCCACGAGCAGTACTTC. The chain links TRBV5-1 to TRBJ2-7; the match to TRBD1 covers 9 bases. V shed 0 bases and J 5 bases; nucleotides not matched to a gene: 6. The CDR3 contains 15 residues. Germline CDR1 and CDR2: SGHRS and YFSETQ.

This chain uses TRBV2 with TRBJ1-6, with D unclear. Germline assignment: CDR1 SNHLY and CDR2 FYNNEI. This CDR3 contains 14 residues. Trimming removed 2 bases from V and 4 bases from J, with 6 bases in between. The CDR3 DNA reads as TGTGCCAGCAGTGAATTACAGTATAATTCACCCCTCCACTTT. This encodes CASSELQYNSPLHF.

The V gene is TRBV28, the J gene TRBJ2-7; D gene uncertain. With 1 base removed from V and 6 bases from J, the gap between germline ends came to 10 bases. Germline CDR1 MDHEN, CDR2 SYDVKM. CDR3 length: 13 amino acids. The CDR3 DNA is TGTGCCAGCAGTTTATCCCCTATTAGCGAGCAGTACTTC. Its protein is CASSLSPISEQYF.

This chain joins TRBV29-1 and TRBJ1-6; D ambiguous. The CDR3 is 14 residues long. CDR1 and CDR2 from the germline V gene are SQVTM and ANQGSEA. V was clipped by 8 bases and J by 0 bases, with 11 bases between them. CDR3 sequence: CSKPWASYNSPLHF. The CDR3 coding sequence is TGCAGCAAACCCTGGGCCTCCTATAATTCACCCCTCCACTTT.

Details on this clone: The junction departs from the called germline gene at one end, perhaps through a read error. This sequence joins TRBV4-3 and TRBJ2-2; D gene ambiguous. CDR1 is LGHNA, CDR2 YSLEER, per germline. The CDR3 totals 14 residues. The CDR3 nucleotides are TGCGCCAGCAGCCAATTAGCTAACAACGGGGAGCTGTTTTTT. Translated: CASSQLANNGELFF.

V gene TRBV9 combines with J gene TRBJ2-2; 9 nucleotides match TRBD2. The CDR3 totals 15 residues. Germline CDR1 SGDLS, CDR2 YYNGEE. V dropped 0 bases and J dropped 7; count of bases not matched to a gene: 4. CDR3 nucleotide sequence: TGTGCCAGCAGCGTAGCTCCTAGCGGGGACGGGGAGCTGTTTTTT. Translated, it gives CASSVAPSGDGELFF.